This TCR beta chain appears in the sequencing data of a study of identical twins. Study-level points and caveats: Carriage of fewer insertions was seen in abundant cord blood beta clonotypes, whereas memory repertoires showed none. Partly confounded zero-insertion analyses could result from invariant MAIT and iNKT cells.

In this sample, this clonotype turned up a few times. Its cognate antigen is unknown. Germline V gives CDR1 SGHTA, CDR2 FQGNSA. V shed 1 base and J shed 0 bases, with 10 bases lying between them. This CDR3 has 16 residues. One entry per CDR3 protein results from TCRdb running MiXCR on the 5' RACE reads. The profile shows about 240,000 distinct CDR3 sequences, over 9.5% of them singletons. This rearrangement joins TRBV7-2 to TRBJ2-4; D unclear. The source material was memory T cells sorted from blood. This TCR derives from a man between 45 and 60 years old in good health. CDR3 sequence: CASSLESPLAKNIQYF. CDR3 DNA sequence: TGTGCCAGCAGCTTAGAATCTCCTCTAGCCAAAAACATTCAGTACTTC.